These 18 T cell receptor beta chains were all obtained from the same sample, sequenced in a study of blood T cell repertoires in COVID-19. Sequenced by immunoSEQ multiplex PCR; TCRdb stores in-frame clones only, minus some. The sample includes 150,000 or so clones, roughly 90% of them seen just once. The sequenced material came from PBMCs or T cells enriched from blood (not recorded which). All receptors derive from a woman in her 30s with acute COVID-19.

CDR3 residues: CASSPGTVVGYTF. The CDR3 bases are TGTGCCAGCAGCCCCGGGACAGTCGTCGGCTACACCTTC. The chain is built from TRBV12-3 or TRBV12-4 and TRBJ1-2, with 7 nucleotides matching TRBD1. CDR3 size: 13 residues. The V gene end was trimmed by 6 bases and the J gene end by 8 bases; junction bases not matched to a gene: 9.

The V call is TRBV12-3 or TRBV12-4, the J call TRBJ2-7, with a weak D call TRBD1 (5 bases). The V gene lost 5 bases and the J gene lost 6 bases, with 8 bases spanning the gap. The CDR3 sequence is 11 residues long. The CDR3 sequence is CASSGAFEQYF. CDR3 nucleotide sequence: TGTGCCAGCAGTGGGGCCTTCGAGCAGTACTTC.

CDR3 protein: CASSFQVAGNTIYF. CDR3 nucleotide sequence: TGTGCCAGCAGCTTCCAAGTAGCTGGAAACACCATATATTTT. The chain couples TRBV5-6 to TRBJ1-3, with no clear D. Per the germline V gene, CDR1 is SGHDT and CDR2 is YYEEEE. Trimming cost V 2 bases and J 2 bases, with 8 bases left between them. This CDR3 spans 14 amino acids.

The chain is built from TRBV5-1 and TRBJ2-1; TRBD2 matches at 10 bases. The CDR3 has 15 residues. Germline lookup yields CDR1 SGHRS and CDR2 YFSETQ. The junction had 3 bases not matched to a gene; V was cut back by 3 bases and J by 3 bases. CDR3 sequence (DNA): TGCGCCAGCAGCTCCGGGACTAGCGTCTACAATGAGCAGTTCTTC. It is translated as CASSSGTSVYNEQFF. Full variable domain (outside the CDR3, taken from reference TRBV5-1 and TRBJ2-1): KAGVTQTPRYLIKTRGQQVTLSCSPISGHRSVSWYQQTPGQGLQFLFEYFSETQRNKGNFPGRFSGRQFSNSRSEMNVSTLELGDSALYLCASSSGTSVYNEQFFGPGTRLTVL.

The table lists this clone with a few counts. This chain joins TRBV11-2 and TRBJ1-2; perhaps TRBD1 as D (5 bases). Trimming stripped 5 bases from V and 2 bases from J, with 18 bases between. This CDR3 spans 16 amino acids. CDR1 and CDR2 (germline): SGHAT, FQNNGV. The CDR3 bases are TGTGCCAGCAGCCCTCAAGCAGGGTCGAAGAACTATGGCTACACCTTC. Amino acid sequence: CASSPQAGSKNYGYTF. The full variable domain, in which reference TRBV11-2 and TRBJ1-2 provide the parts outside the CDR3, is EAGVAQSPRYKIIEKRQSVAFWCNPISGHATLYWYQQILGQGPKLLIQFQNNGVVDDSQLPKDRFSAERLKGVDSTLKIQPAKLEDSAVYLCASSPQAGSKNYGYTFGSGTRLTVV.

The CDR3 spells CASRTGTAESHSKGYTF. The CDR3 region has the DNA TGTGCCAGCCGAACCGGGACAGCGGAATCCCATAGTAAAGGCTACACCTTC. The genes are TRBV19 and TRBJ1-2; 7 positions agree with TRBD1. The V segment lost 9 bases and the J segment 8 bases; nucleotides outside the gene matches: 24. Germline CDR1 and CDR2: LNHDA and SQIVND (reference sequence). This CDR3 is built from 17 residues.

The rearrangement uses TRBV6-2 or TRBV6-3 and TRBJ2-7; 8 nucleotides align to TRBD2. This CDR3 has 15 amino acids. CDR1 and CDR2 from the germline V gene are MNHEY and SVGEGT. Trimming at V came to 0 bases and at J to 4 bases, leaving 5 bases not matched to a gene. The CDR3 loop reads CASSYSLGLGYEQYF. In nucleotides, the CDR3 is TGTGCCAGCAGTTACTCGCTGGGACTAGGGTACGAGCAGTACTTC.

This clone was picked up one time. The CDR3 nucleotides are TGTGCCAGCAGCCCCCGGACAGGGTATTCCGAGCAGTACTTC. Its translation: CASSPRTGYSEQYF. The gene calls are TRBV9 and TRBJ2-7; 8 positions agree with TRBD1. Per germline, CDR1 SGDLS and CDR2 YYNGEE. CDR3 length equals 14 residues. J was trimmed by 6 bases and V by 4 bases; bases with no gene match: 9.

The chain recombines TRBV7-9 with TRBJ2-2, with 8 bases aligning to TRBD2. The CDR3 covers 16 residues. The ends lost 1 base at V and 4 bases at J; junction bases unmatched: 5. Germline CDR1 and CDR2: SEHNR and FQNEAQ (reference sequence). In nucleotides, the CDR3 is TGTGCCAGCAGCTTAGGGAGCGGGGGAAGCACCGGGGAGCTGTTTTTT. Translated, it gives CASSLGSGGSTGELFF.

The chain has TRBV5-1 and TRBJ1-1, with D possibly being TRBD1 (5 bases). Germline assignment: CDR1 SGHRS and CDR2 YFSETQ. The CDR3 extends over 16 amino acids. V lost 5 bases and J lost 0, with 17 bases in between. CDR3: CASSIARGEMNTEAFF. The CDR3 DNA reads TGCGCCAGCAGTATCGCCCGGGGGGAGATGAACACTGAAGCTTTCTTT.

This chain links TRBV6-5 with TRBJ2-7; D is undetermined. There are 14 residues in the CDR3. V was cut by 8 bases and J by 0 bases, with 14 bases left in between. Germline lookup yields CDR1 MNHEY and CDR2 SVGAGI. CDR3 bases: TGTGCCAGCGTTATCGTCCAGGACTCCTACGAGCAGTACTTC. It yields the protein CASVIVQDSYEQYF.

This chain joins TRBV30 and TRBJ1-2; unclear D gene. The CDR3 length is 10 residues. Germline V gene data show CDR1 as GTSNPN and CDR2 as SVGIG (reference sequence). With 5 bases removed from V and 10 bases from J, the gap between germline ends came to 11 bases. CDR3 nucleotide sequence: TGTGCCTGGGGATTCGGGGACTACACCTTC. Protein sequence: CAWGFGDYTF.

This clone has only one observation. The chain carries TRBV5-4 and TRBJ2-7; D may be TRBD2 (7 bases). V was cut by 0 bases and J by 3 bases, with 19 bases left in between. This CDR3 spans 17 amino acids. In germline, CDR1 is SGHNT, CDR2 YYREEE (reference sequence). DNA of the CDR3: TGTGCCAGCAGCTTGGGGGGGGGCACAGCCGCCAACTACGAGCAGTACTTC. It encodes CASSLGGGTAANYEQYF.

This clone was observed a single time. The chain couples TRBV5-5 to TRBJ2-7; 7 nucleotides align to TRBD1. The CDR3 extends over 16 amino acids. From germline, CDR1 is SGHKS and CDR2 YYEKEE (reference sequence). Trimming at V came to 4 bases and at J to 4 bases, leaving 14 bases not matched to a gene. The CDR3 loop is CASSPSRRTGAYEQYF. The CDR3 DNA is TGTGCCAGCAGCCCGTCCCGGCGGACAGGAGCTTACGAGCAGTACTTC.

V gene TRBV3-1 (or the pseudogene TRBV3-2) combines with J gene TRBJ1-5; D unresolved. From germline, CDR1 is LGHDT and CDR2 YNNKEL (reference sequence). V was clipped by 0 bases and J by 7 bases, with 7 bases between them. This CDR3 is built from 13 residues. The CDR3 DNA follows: TGTGCCAGCAGCCAAGAAACAAAGCAGCCCCAGCATTTT. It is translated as CASSQETKQPQHF.

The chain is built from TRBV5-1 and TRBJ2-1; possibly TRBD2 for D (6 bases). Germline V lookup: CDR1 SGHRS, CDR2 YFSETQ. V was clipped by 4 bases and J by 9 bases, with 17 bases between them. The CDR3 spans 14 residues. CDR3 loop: CASSPGVEGREQFF. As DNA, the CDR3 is TGCGCCAGCAGCCCGGGAGTGGAGGGCCGTGAGCAGTTCTTC.

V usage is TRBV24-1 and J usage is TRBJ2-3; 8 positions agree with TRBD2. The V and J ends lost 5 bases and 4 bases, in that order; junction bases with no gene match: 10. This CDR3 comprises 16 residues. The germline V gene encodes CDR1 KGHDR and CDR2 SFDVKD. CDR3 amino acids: CATSASSGSLADTQYF. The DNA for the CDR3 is TGTGCCACCAGTGCCTCCAGCGGGAGTCTGGCAGATACGCAGTATTTT.

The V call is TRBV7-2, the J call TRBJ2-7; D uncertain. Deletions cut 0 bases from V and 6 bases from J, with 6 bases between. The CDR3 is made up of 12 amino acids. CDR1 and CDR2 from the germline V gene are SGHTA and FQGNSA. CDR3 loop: CASSLAGPEQYF. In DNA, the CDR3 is TGTGCCAGCAGCTTAGCTGGGCCCGAGCAGTACTTC.